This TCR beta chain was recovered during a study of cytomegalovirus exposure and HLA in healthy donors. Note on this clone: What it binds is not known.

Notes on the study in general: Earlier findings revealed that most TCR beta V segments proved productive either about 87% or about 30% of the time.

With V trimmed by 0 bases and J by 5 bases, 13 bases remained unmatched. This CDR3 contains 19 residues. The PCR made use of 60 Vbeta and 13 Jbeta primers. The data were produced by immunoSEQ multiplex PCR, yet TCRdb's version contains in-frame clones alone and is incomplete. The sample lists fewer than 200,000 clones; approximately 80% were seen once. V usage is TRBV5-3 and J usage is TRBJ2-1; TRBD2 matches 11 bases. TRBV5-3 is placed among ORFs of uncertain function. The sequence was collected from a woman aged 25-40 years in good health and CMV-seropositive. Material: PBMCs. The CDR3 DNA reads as TGTGCCAGAAGCTTGGCCCTACCGGGACTAGCGGCGAACAACAATGAGCAGTTCTTC. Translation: CARSLALPGLAANNNEQFF.